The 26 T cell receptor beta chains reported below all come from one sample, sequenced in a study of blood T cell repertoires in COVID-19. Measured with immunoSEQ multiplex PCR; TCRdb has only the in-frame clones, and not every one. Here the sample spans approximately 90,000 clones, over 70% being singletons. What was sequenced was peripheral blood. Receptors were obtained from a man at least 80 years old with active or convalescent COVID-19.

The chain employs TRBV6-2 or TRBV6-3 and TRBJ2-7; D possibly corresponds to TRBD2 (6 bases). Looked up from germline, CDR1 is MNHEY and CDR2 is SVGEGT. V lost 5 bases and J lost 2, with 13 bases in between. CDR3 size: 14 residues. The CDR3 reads CASSTGTVPYEQYF. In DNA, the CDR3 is TGTGCCAGCAGTACGGGGACTGTCCCCTACGAGCAGTACTTC.

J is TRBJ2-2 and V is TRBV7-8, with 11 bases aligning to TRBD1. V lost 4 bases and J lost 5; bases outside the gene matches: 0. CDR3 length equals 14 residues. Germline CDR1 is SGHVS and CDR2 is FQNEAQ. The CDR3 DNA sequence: TGTGCCAGCAGCTGGGACAGGGGGACCGGGGAGCTGTTTTTT. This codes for CASSWDRGTGELFF.

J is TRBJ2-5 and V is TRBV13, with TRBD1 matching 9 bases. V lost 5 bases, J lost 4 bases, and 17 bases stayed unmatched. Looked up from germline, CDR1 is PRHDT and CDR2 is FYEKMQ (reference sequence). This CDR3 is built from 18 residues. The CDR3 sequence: CASSPSGHRGQGGETQYF. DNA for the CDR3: TGTGCCAGCAGCCCTAGTGGGCACAGGGGGCAAGGGGGAGAGACCCAGTACTTC.

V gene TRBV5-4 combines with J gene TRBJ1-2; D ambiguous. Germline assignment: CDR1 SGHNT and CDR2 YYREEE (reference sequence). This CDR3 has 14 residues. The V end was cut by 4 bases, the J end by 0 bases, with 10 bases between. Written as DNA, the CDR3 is TGTGCCAGCAGCCCAGAGGGAGCTAACTATGGCTACACCTTC. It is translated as CASSPEGANYGYTF.

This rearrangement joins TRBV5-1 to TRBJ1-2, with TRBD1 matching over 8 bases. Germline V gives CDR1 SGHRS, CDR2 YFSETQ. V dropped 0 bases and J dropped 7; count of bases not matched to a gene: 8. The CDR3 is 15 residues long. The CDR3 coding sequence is TGCGCCAGCAGCTTGGATGGAACAGGGGGTGGTGGCTACACCTTC. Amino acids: CASSLDGTGGGGYTF.

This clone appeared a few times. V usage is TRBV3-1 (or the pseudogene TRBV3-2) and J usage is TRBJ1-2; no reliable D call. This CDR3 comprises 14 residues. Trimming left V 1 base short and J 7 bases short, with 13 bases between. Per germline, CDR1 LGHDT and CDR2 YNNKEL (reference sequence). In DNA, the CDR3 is TGTGCCAGCAGCCAAGCTCACCTTCCTACTGGCTACACCTTC. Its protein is CASSQAHLPTGYTF.

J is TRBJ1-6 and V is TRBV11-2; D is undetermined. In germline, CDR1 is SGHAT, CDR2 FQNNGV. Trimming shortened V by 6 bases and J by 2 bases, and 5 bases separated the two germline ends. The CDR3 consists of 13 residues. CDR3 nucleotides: TGTGCCAGCAGGGAGACCTATAATTCACCCCTCCACTTT. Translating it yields CASRETYNSPLHF.

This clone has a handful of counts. The CDR3 nucleotides are TGTGCCAGCAGCGCCCGGGGGGGCTTTAATGAAAAACTGTTTTTT. As protein: CASSARGGFNEKLFF. The chain uses TRBV9 and TRBJ1-4, with D maybe TRBD1 (6 bases). The V end was cut by 3 bases, the J end by 4 bases, with 13 bases between. The germline V gene has CDR1 SGDLS and CDR2 YYNGEE. There are 15 residues in the CDR3.

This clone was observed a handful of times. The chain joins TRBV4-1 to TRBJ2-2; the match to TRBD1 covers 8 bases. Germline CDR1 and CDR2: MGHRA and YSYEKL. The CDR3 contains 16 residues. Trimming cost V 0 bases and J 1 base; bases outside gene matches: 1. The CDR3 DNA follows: TGCGCCAGCAGCCAAGAAGGGACAGGGAACACCGGGGAGCTGTTTTTT. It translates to CASSQEGTGNTGELFF.

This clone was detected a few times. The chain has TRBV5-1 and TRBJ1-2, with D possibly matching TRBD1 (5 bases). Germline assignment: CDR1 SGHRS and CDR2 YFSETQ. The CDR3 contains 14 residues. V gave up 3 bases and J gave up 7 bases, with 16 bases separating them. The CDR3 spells CASSSLEGPSGYTF. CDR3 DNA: TGCGCCAGCAGCTCCCTGGAGGGGCCCAGTGGCTACACCTTC.

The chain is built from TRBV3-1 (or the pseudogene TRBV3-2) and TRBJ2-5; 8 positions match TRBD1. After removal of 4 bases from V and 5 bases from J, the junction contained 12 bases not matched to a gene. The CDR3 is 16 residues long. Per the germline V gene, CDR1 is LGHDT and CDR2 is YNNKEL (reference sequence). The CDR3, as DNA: TGTGCCAGCAGCCCCGGCCGGGACAGGTATTTGGAGACCCAGTACTTC. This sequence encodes CASSPGRDRYLETQYF.

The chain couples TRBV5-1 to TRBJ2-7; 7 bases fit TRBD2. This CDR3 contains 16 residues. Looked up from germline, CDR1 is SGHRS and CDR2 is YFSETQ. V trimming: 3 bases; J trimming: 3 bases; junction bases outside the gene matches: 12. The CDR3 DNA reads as TGCGCCAGCAGCTCCCCCCGGGTCGCGGGGGTCTACGAGCAGTACTTC. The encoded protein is CASSSPRVAGVYEQYF.

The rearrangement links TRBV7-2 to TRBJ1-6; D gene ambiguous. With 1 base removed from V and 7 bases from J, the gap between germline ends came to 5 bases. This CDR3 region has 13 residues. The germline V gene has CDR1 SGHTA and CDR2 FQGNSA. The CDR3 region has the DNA TGTGCCAGCAGCTTAGGTCGGAATTCACCCCTCCACTTT. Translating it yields CASSLGRNSPLHF.

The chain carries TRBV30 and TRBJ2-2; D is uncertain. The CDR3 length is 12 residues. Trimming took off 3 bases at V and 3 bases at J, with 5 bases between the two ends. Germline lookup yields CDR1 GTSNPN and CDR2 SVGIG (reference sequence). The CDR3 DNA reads TGTGCCTGGAGGGGCGACACCGGGGAGCTGTTTTTT. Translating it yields CAWRGDTGELFF. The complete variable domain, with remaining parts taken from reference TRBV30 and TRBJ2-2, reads SQTIHQWPATLVQPVGSPLSLECTVEGTSNPNLYWYRQAAGRGLQLLFYSVGIGQISSEVPQNLSASRPQDRQFILSSKKLLLSDSGFYLCAWRGDTGELFFGEGSRLTVL.

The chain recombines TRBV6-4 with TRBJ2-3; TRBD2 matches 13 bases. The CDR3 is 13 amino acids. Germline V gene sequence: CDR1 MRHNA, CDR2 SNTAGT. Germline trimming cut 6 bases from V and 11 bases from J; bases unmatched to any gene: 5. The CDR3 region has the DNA TGTGCCAGCAGCCAACTAGCGGGGGGGTTGCAGTATTTT. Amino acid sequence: CASSQLAGGLQYF.

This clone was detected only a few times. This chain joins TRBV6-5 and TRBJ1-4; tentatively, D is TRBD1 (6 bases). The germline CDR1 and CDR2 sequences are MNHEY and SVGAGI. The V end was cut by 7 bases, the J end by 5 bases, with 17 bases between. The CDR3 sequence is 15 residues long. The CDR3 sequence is CASKTRGARNEKLFF. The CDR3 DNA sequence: TGTGCCAGCAAAACCCGGGGGGCTAGGAATGAAAAACTGTTTTTT.

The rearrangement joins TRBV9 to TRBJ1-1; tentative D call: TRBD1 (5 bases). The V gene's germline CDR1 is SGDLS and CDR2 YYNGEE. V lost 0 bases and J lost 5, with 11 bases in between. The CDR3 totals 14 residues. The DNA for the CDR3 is TGTGCCAGCAGCGTAGCTCAGGGATGGACTGAAGCTTTCTTT. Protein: CASSVAQGWTEAFF.

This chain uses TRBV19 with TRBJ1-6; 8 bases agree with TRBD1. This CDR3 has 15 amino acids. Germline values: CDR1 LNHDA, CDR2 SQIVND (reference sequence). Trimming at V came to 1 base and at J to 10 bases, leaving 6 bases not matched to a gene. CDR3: CASSIGAQGGSPLHF. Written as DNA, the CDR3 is TGTGCCAGTAGTATAGGGGCACAGGGGGGGTCACCCCTCCACTTT.

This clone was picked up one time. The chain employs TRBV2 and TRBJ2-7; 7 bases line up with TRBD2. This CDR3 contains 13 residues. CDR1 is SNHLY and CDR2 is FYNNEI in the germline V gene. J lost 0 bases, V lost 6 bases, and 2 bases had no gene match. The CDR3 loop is CASSASGSYEQYF. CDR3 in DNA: TGTGCCAGCAGCGCTAGCGGCTCCTACGAGCAGTACTTC.

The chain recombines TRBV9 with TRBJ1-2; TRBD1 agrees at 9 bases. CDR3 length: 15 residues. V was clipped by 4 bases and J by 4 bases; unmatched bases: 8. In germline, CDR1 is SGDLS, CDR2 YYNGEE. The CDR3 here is CASSPGDRAAYGYTF. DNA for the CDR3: TGTGCCAGCAGCCCAGGGGACAGGGCCGCCTATGGCTACACCTTC.

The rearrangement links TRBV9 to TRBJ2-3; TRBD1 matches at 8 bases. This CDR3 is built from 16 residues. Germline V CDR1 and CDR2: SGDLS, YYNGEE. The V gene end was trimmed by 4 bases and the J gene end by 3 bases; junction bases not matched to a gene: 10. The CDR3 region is CASSRTGLMGTDTQYF. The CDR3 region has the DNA TGTGCCAGCAGCCGGACAGGGTTAATGGGGACAGATACGCAGTATTTT.

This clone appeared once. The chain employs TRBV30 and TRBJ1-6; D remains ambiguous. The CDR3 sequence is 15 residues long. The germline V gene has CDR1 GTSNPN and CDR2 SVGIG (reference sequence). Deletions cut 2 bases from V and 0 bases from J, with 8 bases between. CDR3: CAWSLEGSYNSPLHF. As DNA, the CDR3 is TGTGCCTGGAGTTTGGAGGGCTCCTATAATTCACCCCTCCACTTT.

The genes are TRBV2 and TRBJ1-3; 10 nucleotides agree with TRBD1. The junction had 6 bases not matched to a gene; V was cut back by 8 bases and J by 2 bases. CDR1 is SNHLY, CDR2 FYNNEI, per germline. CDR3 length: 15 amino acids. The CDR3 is CASGSGTGAGNTIYF. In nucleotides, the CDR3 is TGTGCCAGCGGTTCCGGGACAGGGGCTGGAAACACCATATATTTT.

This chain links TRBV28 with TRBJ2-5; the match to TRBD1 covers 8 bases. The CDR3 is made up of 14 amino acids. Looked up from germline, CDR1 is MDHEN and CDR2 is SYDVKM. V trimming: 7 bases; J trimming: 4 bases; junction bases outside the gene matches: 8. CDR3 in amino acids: CASTKDREGETQYF. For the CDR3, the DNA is TGTGCCAGCACCAAGGACAGGGAAGGAGAGACCCAGTACTTC.

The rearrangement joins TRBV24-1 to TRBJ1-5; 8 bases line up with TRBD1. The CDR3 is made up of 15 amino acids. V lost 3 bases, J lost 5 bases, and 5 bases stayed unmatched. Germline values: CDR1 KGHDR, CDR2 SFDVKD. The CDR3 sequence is CATSDRQGLDQPQHF. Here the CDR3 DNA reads TGTGCCACCAGTGATAGACAGGGGTTGGATCAGCCCCAGCATTTT.

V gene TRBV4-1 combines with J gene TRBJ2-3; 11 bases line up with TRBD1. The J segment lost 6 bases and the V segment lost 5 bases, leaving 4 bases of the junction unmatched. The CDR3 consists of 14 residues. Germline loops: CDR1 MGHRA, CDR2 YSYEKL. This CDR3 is CASSKGQGGDTQYF. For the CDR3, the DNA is TGCGCCAGCAGCAAGGGACAGGGGGGGGATACGCAGTATTTT.